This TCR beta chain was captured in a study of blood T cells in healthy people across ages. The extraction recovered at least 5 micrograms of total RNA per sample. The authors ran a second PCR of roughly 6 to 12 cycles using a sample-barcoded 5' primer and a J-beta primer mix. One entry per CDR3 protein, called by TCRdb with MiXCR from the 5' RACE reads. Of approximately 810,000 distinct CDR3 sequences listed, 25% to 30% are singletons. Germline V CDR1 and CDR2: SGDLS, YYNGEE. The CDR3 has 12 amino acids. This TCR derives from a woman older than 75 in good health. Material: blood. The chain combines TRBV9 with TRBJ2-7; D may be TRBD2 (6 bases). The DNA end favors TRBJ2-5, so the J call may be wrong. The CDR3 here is CASNQEGETQYF. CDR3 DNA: TGTGCCAGCAACCAGGAGGGGGAGACCCAGTACTTC.